Following are 31 T cell receptor beta chains from one sample sequenced in a study of CXCR3-negative and CXCR3-positive naive CD8 T cells. Libraries were UMI-labeled 5' RACE TRB cDNA. TCRdb re-called the 5' RACE reads and catalogs CDR3 proteins one per entry, DNA excluded. Recorded for this sample: over 100,000 distinct CDR3 sequences. Material: naive CXCR3- CD8+ T cells from blood. Indicated subset: CD45RO-CCR7+CD27+CD95- naive CD8+ T cells lacking CXCR3 (TNR3-). The source is a human donor in good health. Some clones in this sample may be carry-over from other donors' samples.

The chain recombines TRBV9 with TRBJ1-2; TCRdb indicates TRBD1, and absent DNA this call remains unverified. CDR3 length equals 14 residues. CDR1 SGDLS and CDR2 YYNGEE come from the germline V gene. The CDR3 loop reads CASSAGGANYGYTF.

The gene calls are TRBV11-2 and TRBJ1-1. In germline, CDR1 is SGHAT, CDR2 FQNNGV. CDR3 length equals 13 residues. The CDR3 loop is CASSRHSNTEAFF.

The rearrangement links TRBV29-1 to TRBJ2-7; TCRdb selects TRBD2, and the lack of DNA leaves this call unchecked. This CDR3 is 11 amino acids long. Germline values: CDR1 SQVTM, CDR2 ANQGSEA. CDR3 amino acids: CSVDWEDEQYF.

The V gene is TRBV12-3 or TRBV12-4, the J gene TRBJ1-2; the D gene TCRdb calls, TRBD1, cannot be checked with no DNA. CDR3 length equals 11 residues. The CDR3 is CASSPGVGYTF.

The chain uses TRBV28 and TRBJ2-5; with no DNA, the TCRdb D assignment of TRBD1 cannot be verified. The germline CDR1 and CDR2 sequences are MDHEN and SYDVKM. The CDR3 is made up of 13 amino acids. The CDR3 loop reads CASSGGQEETQYF.

The chain combines TRBV7-9 with TRBJ2-7; TCRdb calls TRBD2, which cannot be checked without DNA. Germline loops: CDR1 SEHNR, CDR2 FQNEAQ (reference sequence). This CDR3 contains 16 residues. The CDR3 protein is CASSLGTSGSSYEQYF.

CDR3 residues: CASSPLPSGELFF. The chain employs TRBV5-5 and TRBJ2-2; TCRdb proposes TRBD2, but this gene call is untestable without DNA. Germline CDR1 is SGHKS and CDR2 is YYEKEE (reference sequence). CDR3 size: 13 residues. The complete variable domain, with remaining parts taken from reference TRBV5-5 and TRBJ2-2, reads DAGVTQSPTHLIKTRGQQVTLRCSPISGHKSVSWYQQVLGQGPQFIFQYYEKEERGRGNFPDRFSARQFPNYSSELNVNALLLGDSALYLCASSPLPSGELFFGEGSRLTVL.

The rearrangement joins TRBV6-2 or TRBV6-3 to TRBJ2-3; the TRBD2 assignment by TCRdb is unverifiable without DNA. Germline CDR1 is MNHEY and CDR2 is SVGEGT. The CDR3 has 15 amino acids. The CDR3 loop reads CASSETSGGADTQYF.

V gene TRBV27 combines with J gene TRBJ2-5; the TCRdb call, TRBD2, lacks DNA for checking. This CDR3 region has 15 residues. Germline CDR1 MNHEY, CDR2 SMNVEV (reference sequence). The CDR3 sequence is CASGLTGLAGETQYF.

The chain joins TRBV19 to TRBJ2-1; TCRdb gives TRBD2 as the D gene, but with no DNA this cannot be confirmed. CDR1 and CDR2 (germline): LNHDA, SQIVND (reference sequence). The CDR3 consists of 15 residues. The CDR3 is CASSADGGSYNEQFF. The full variable domain, rest sourced from reference TRBV19 and TRBJ2-1, is DGGITQSPKYLFRKEGQNVTLSCEQNLNHDAMYWYRQDPGQGLRLIYYSQIVNDFQKGDIAEGYSVSREKKESFPLTVTSAQKNPTAFYLCASSADGGSYNEQFFGPGTRLTVL.

The gene calls are TRBV27 and TRBJ2-4; the TCRdb call, TRBD1, lacks DNA for checking. CDR1 is MNHEY and CDR2 is SMNVEV in the germline V gene (reference sequence). The CDR3 totals 14 residues. The CDR3 sequence is CASSRGIAKNIQYF.

This chain uses TRBV5-5 with TRBJ1-1. The CDR3 length is 14 residues. Germline V gives CDR1 SGHKS, CDR2 YYEKEE (reference sequence). This CDR3 reads CASSLRDFVSGAFF.

The chain uses TRBV5-4 and TRBJ2-1; TCRdb's D call, TRBD2, is unchecked because there is no DNA. Germline CDR1 SGHNT, CDR2 YYREEE (reference sequence). The CDR3 consists of 19 residues. This chain's CDR3 is CASSSGLAGGRRSYNEQFF.

This rearrangement joins TRBV20-1 to TRBJ2-7; the TCRdb call, TRBD1, lacks DNA for checking. The length of the CDR3 is 13 residues. Germline loops: CDR1 DFQATT, CDR2 SNEGSKA (reference sequence). CDR3 amino acids: CSAGGQGAREQYF.

The rearrangement joins TRBV28 to TRBJ2-1; TCRdb gives TRBD2 as the D gene, but with no DNA this cannot be confirmed. CDR1 is MDHEN, CDR2 SYDVKM, per germline. This CDR3 comprises 21 residues. The CDR3 here is CASRTTVGTSGRTIRYNEQFF.

The chain recombines TRBV7-3 with TRBJ2-2; TCRdb's assignment of TRBD1 cannot be checked, as there is no DNA. This CDR3 has 18 residues. Germline V CDR1 and CDR2: SGHTA, FQGTGA. The CDR3 is CASSRTGTGLQNTGELFF. The full variable domain, completed using reference TRBV7-3 and TRBJ2-2, is GAGVSQTPSNKVTEKGKYVELRCDPISGHTALYWYRQSLGQGPEFLIYFQGTGAADDSGLPNDRFFAVRPEGSVSTLKIQRTERGDSAVYLCASSRTGTGLQNTGELFFGEGSRLTVL.

V is TRBV19 and J is TRBJ2-3; the TCRdb D gene call, TRBD2, has no DNA to confirm it. From germline, CDR1 is LNHDA and CDR2 SQIVND (reference sequence). This CDR3 region has 18 residues. CDR3 residues: CATPPGTSGRSTTDTQYF.

The chain joins TRBV5-1 to TRBJ2-7; checking the TCRdb D call of TRBD1 is not possible without DNA. The CDR3 covers 15 residues. Germline assignment: CDR1 SGHRS and CDR2 YFSETQ. The CDR3 here is CASSNPGQGAREQYF.

The chain employs TRBV28 and TRBJ2-7; TCRdb outputs TRBD1, but without DNA this stays unchecked. The CDR3 has 13 residues. Looked up from germline, CDR1 is MDHEN and CDR2 is SYDVKM. This CDR3 reads CASSPTGTYEQYF.

The CDR3 spells CASSPGGLGAEQYF. J is TRBJ2-7 and V is TRBV3-1; absent DNA, TCRdb's TRBD1 call cannot be checked. CDR3 length: 14 amino acids. Germline CDR1 reads LGHDT; CDR2 reads YNNKEL (reference sequence).

This chain links TRBV28 with TRBJ2-7; TCRdb's assignment of TRBD2 cannot be checked, as there is no DNA. CDR3 length: 19 amino acids. Germline CDR1 MDHEN, CDR2 SYDVKM. CDR3 protein: CASSFDKSGTSGSGYEQYF.

This chain joins TRBV10-3 and TRBJ2-7. The CDR3 consists of 13 residues. Germline CDR1 reads ENHRY; CDR2 reads SYGVKD. This CDR3 reads CAISAGWAYEQYF.

The chain recombines TRBV19 with TRBJ2-5; TCRdb's D gene call, TRBD1, goes unchecked for lack of DNA. The CDR3 is 16 residues long. Germline V gene data show CDR1 as LNHDA and CDR2 as SQIVND (reference sequence). This CDR3 reads CASSPRGAGTGETQYF.

The J gene is TRBJ2-3, the V gene TRBV7-8; TCRdb indicates TRBD1, and absent DNA this call remains unverified. The germline V gene has CDR1 SGHVS and CDR2 FQNEAQ. CDR3 size: 16 residues. The CDR3 sequence is CASSPREVSLTDTQYF.

This sequence joins TRBV7-9 and TRBJ1-5. Looked up from germline, CDR1 is SEHNR and CDR2 is FQNEAQ (reference sequence). CDR3 length equals 14 residues. CDR3 protein: CASSQHTSNQPQHF.

The gene calls are TRBV6-6 and TRBJ2-7; TCRdb names TRBD1, which stays unverified in the absence of DNA. Germline CDR1 reads MNHNY; CDR2 reads SVGAGI (reference sequence). This CDR3 contains 15 residues. CDR3: CASSYGTPDYYEQYF.

The chain employs TRBV29-1 and TRBJ1-1. Germline CDR1 and CDR2: SQVTM and ANQGSEA. This CDR3 comprises 16 residues. CDR3 in amino acids: CSVGGGVLSMNTEAFF.

The J gene is TRBJ1-2, the V gene TRBV2. This CDR3 spans 15 amino acids. The V gene's germline CDR1 is SNHLY and CDR2 FYNNEI. The CDR3 loop reads CASSEEEPTNYGYTF.

The chain couples TRBV6-1 to TRBJ2-5. There are 12 residues in the CDR3. The V gene's germline CDR1 is MNHNS and CDR2 SASEGT. The CDR3: CASGFRQETQYF.

This rearrangement joins TRBV29-1 to TRBJ2-1; without DNA, the TCRdb call of TRBD1 cannot be checked. Germline CDR1 SQVTM, CDR2 ANQGSEA. The CDR3 runs to 18 residues. This CDR3 reads CSVEEPYGTVSSYNEQFF.

The chain joins TRBV9 to TRBJ2-3; TCRdb's assignment of TRBD2 cannot be checked, as there is no DNA. CDR3 length: 16 amino acids. Germline V gives CDR1 SGDLS, CDR2 YYNGEE. The CDR3 is CASSVGGALVTDTQYF.